Presented here are 18 T cell receptor beta chains from one specimen sequenced in a study of CD8 T cells in ankylosing spondylitis. TCRdb fed the 5' RACE reads into MiXCR, producing one record per CDR3 protein. The sample consists of approximately 250,000 distinct CDR3 sequences, over 9.5% of them appearing once. Specimen: blood, either unsorted or a sorted T cell fraction (not recorded which). These receptors all come from a male donor with ankylosing spondylitis or in good health (not recorded which).

This clonotype came up a few times. The chain has TRBV23-1 and TRBJ1-5; 7 nucleotides match TRBD1. TRBV23-1 is given ORF status, its function remaining uncertain. The CDR3 covers 16 residues. The V gene end was trimmed by 2 bases and the J gene end by 4 bases; junction bases not matched to a gene: 8. CDR3 bases: TGCGCCAGCAGTCAACCCCGGGGACAGCTAAATCAGCCCCAGCATTTT. Protein sequence: CASSQPRGQLNQPQHF.

J is TRBJ1-1 and V is TRBV30; D might be TRBD1 (5 bases). This CDR3 comprises 13 residues. Deletions cut 3 bases from V and 1 base from J, with 9 bases between. Germline loops: CDR1 GTSNPN, CDR2 SVGIG (reference sequence). The CDR3 loop is CAWSRVPNTEAFF. DNA of the CDR3: TGTGCCTGGAGCAGGGTCCCGAACACTGAAGCTTTCTTT.

This clonotype occurred many times. The CDR3 nucleotides are TGTGCCAGCTCACCACGGCAAAGCGAAGCTTTCTTT. It specifies CASSPRQSEAFF. The genes are TRBV18 and TRBJ1-1; D is unresolved. The CDR3 consists of 12 residues. CDR1 KGHSH and CDR2 LQKENI come from the germline V gene. The V end was cut by 1 base, the J end by 8 bases, with 8 bases between.

This clonotype was detected ten times or more. The CDR3 DNA sequence: TGCAGTGCTACCGATCTAGCGGGATCTTCGGGTGAGCAGTTCTTC. It is translated as CSATDLAGSSGEQFF. The V call is TRBV20-1, the J call TRBJ2-1, with 9 bases aligning to TRBD2. Germline trimming cut 4 bases from V and 9 bases from J; bases unmatched to any gene: 13. The CDR3 is made up of 15 amino acids. Per germline, CDR1 DFQATT and CDR2 SNEGSKA (reference sequence).

This clonotype was counted many times. V is TRBV25-1 and J is TRBJ2-2; D may correspond to TRBD1 or TRBD2 (6 bases each). The length of the CDR3 is 16 residues. Germline assignment: CDR1 MGHDK and CDR2 SYGVNS. Trimming left V 0 bases short and J 1 base short, with 9 bases between. This chain's CDR3 is CASSEYRGQNTGELFF. DNA for the CDR3: TGTGCCAGCAGTGAATATCGGGGGCAGAACACCGGGGAGCTGTTTTTT.

This clonotype was observed a handful of times. Since a much larger clone is just one base distant, this may be a read error. The rearrangement joins TRBV20-1 to TRBJ1-4, with D unclear. Trimming took off 5 bases at V and 10 bases at J, with 11 bases between the two ends. The CDR3 is 11 amino acids. Looked up from germline, CDR1 is DFQATT and CDR2 is SNEGSKA (reference sequence). This CDR3 reads CSAVRRGKLFF. The CDR3 coding sequence is TGCAGTGCTGTCCGGCGTGGAAAACTGTTTTTT.

To note about this clonotype: The missing conserved phenylalanine or tryptophan at the end of this CDR3 makes a read error likely. This rearrangement joins TRBV5-1 to TRBJ2-7, with a tentative D call TRBD1 (6 bases). The germline CDR1 and CDR2 sequences are SGHRS and YFSETQ. V dropped 4 bases and J dropped 1 base, with 9 bases sitting between them. The CDR3 is 13 residues long. CDR3 sequence reads: CASSMDSSYEQYS. The DNA of the CDR3 is TGCGCCAGCAGCATGGACAGTTCCTACGAGCAGTACTCC.

Many counts were recorded for this clonotype. The chain couples TRBV3-1 to TRBJ2-7; D remains unclear. Per the germline V gene, CDR1 is LGHDT and CDR2 is YNNKEL (reference sequence). The V end was cut by 8 bases, the J end by 7 bases, with 15 bases between. The CDR3 spans 12 residues. CDR3 region: CASSLYPEEQYF. In DNA, the CDR3 is TGTGCCAGCTCCCTTTATCCGGAGGAGCAGTACTTC.

The gene calls are TRBV15 and TRBJ2-3; D gene unclear. V was cut by 4 bases and J by 1 base, with 15 bases left in between. This CDR3 comprises 16 residues. Per germline, CDR1 LNHNV and CDR2 YYDKDF (reference sequence). In DNA form, the CDR3 reads TGTGCCACCAGCACCCTAACCAGTTTAGGCACAGATACGCAGTATTTT. This sequence encodes CATSTLTSLGTDTQYF.

This clonotype occurred a few times. This chain links TRBV7-2 with TRBJ2-3; a weak D match, TRBD2 (6 bases). Germline V gives CDR1 SGHTA, CDR2 FQGNSA. V was pared by 5 bases and J by 0 bases, with 12 bases between. The CDR3 extends over 15 amino acids. CDR3 in amino acids: CASSPAGWSTDTQYF. In DNA form, the CDR3 reads TGTGCCAGCAGCCCCGCGGGGTGGAGCACAGATACGCAGTATTTT.

This clonotype was recorded a few times. The V and J genes are TRBV7-9 and TRBJ1-4; no firm D call. This CDR3 comprises 16 residues. With 2 bases removed from V and 0 bases from J, the gap between germline ends came to 10 bases. Germline loops: CDR1 SEHNR, CDR2 FQNEAQ (reference sequence). The CDR3 DNA reads as TGTGCCAGCAGCTTATTAGTAGCAGCAACTAATGAAAAACTGTTTTTT. It is translated as CASSLLVAATNEKLFF.

This clonotype was seen ten or more times. The genes are TRBV5-1 and TRBJ2-5, with D tentatively TRBD1 or TRBD2 (5 bases each). The germline gives CDR1 SGHRS, CDR2 YFSETQ. CDR3 length: 15 residues. The V and J ends lost 3 bases and 2 bases respectively, with 14 bases between them. The CDR3 coding sequence is TGCGCCAGCAGCTACCGGGACGGTTCTCAAGAGACCCAGTACTTC. It encodes CASSYRDGSQETQYF.

A few counts support this clonotype. At one end, the junction sequence differs from germline, possibly due to a read error. The V gene is TRBV7-9, the J gene TRBJ2-3; D gene unclear. The CDR3 consists of 11 residues. Germline V gene sequence: CDR1 SEHNR, CDR2 FQNEAQ (reference sequence). CDR3 residues: CASGLTDTQYF. CDR3 nucleotides: TGTGCCAGCGGCTTAACAGATACGCAGTATTTT.

This clonotype has at least ten counts. The chain employs TRBV20-1 and TRBJ1-5; TRBD1 agrees at 8 bases. CDR3 size: 16 residues. CDR1 DFQATT and CDR2 SNEGSKA come from the germline V gene (reference sequence). Trimming cost V 1 base and J 3 bases; bases outside gene matches: 8. The CDR3 DNA is TGCAGTGCTAGAGTCCCACGGACAGGGCCCAATCAGCCCCAGCATTTT. Its protein is CSARVPRTGPNQPQHF.

This clonotype was observed many times. The rearrangement uses TRBV10-3 and TRBJ2-7; D not resolved. In germline, CDR1 is ENHRY, CDR2 SYGVKD. This CDR3 region has 13 residues. Trimming took 6 bases from V and 5 from J, leaving 14 bases between them. The CDR3 loop reads CAISPRAWDEQYF. CDR3 DNA: TGTGCCATCAGCCCCCGGGCCTGGGACGAGCAGTACTTC.

This clonotype came up many times. V usage is TRBV20-1 and J usage is TRBJ2-7; D is possibly TRBD2 (5 bases). This CDR3 is built from 14 residues. V lost 2 bases and J 3 bases, leaving 14 bases between the germline ends. In germline, CDR1 is DFQATT, CDR2 SNEGSKA (reference sequence). The CDR3: CSARTLRGLYEQYF. In DNA, the CDR3 is TGCAGTGCTAGAACGCTTCGGGGTCTCTACGAGCAGTACTTC.

This clonotype was observed many times. DNA for the CDR3: TGTGCCAGCAGCCAAGATCTCCGGACAGTTTACAATGAGCAGTTCTTC. It specifies CASSQDLRTVYNEQFF. This rearrangement joins TRBV14 to TRBJ2-1, with D perhaps matching TRBD1 (6 bases). Trimming removed 0 bases at V and 4 bases at J, with 13 bases between. Germline values: CDR1 SGHDN, CDR2 FVKESK. The CDR3 covers 16 residues. Together with reference TRBV14 and TRBJ2-1, the CDR3 gives the full variable domain: EAGVTQFPSHSVIEKGQTVTLRCDPISGHDNLYWYRRVMGKEIKFLLHFVKESKQDESGMPNNRFLAERTGGTYSTLKVQPAELEDSGVYFCASSQDLRTVYNEQFFGPGTRLTVL.

This clonotype has more than one count but fewer than ten. J is TRBJ1-1 and V is TRBV12-3 or TRBV12-4; no reliable D call. Trimming removed 5 bases from V and 1 base from J, with 14 bases in between. The CDR3 sequence is 15 residues long. The CDR3 DNA reads TGTGCCAGCAGTCCCCGGACGGGAAGGAACACTGAAGCTTTCTTT. This translates into CASSPRTGRNTEAFF.